The sequence of this TCR beta chain was determined in a study of T cell responses to AZD1222 COVID-19 vaccine. Study outcomes and limitations: With two AZD1222 doses given, Spike-specific TCR breadth and depth both rose.

This clone occurred once. The antigen remains unidentified. CDR3 length: 14 residues. Trimming removed 3 bases at V and 2 bases at J, with 8 bases between. Germline V gene lookup returns CDR1 SGHTA and CDR2 FQGNSA. Method: immunoSEQ multiplex PCR; TCRdb's copy keeps in-frame clones and lacks some. Of approximately 150,000 clones in the sample, 93% were seen once. The gene calls are TRBV7-2 and TRBJ1-5, with D unclear. The TCR comes from an adult in good health. The material sequenced was peripheral blood, taken on day 0 of AZD1222 vaccination. CDR3 loop: CASSFGQGNQPQHF. In DNA form, the CDR3 reads TGTGCCAGCAGCTTTGGGCAGGGCAATCAGCCCCAGCATTTT.